This TCR beta chain emerged from a study of shared clonotypes between healthy human individuals. Germline CDR1 reads SGHNT; CDR2 reads YYREEE (reference sequence). Trimming removed 3 bases from V and 6 bases from J; junction bases left unmatched: 12. This CDR3 spans 16 amino acids. Clones were read by immunoSEQ multiplex PCR, and TCRdb kept only the in-frame ones, dropping some. The data hold some 1,400,000 clones, with more than 95% observed a single time. The sequencing input was naive CD4+ T cells sorted from blood. The sample's subset: CD45RA+ positively selected. The receptor was isolated from a man younger than 45 in good health. The gene calls are TRBV5-4 and TRBJ2-7; 10 bases agree with TRBD2. The CDR3 region is CASSSGTSGKWSEQYF. CDR3 sequence (DNA): TGTGCCAGCAGCTCGGGAACTAGCGGGAAATGGAGCGAGCAGTACTTC. Full variable domain (missing parts from reference TRBV5-4 and TRBJ2-7): ETGVTQSPTHLIKTRGQQVTLRCSSQSGHNTVSWYQQALGQGPQFIFQYYREEENGRGNFPPRFSGLQFPNYSSELNVNALELDDSALYLCASSSGTSGKWSEQYFGPGTRLTVT.